The clone carrying this TCR beta chain was counted at least ten times. This specimen comes from a study of regulatory T cells in long-lasting Graves disease. This CDR3 has 16 residues. With 0 bases removed from V and 0 bases from J, the gap between germline ends came to 12 bases. Looked up from germline, CDR1 is SGHRS and CDR2 is YFSETQ. For TCR beta, libraries came from iRepertoire HTBI primers and Arm-PCR of CDR3 regions. TCRdb called the multiplex PCR reads again in MiXCR, with one record for every CDR3 protein. The sample lists about 460,000 distinct CDR3 sequences, about 15% occurring once. Time point indicated: newly diagnosed GD, antithyroid drugs for less than 3 months. Construction of the TCR library relied on RNA isolated from PBMCs. This same sample was also taken into another study, of T cells in Graves' hyperthyroidism and ophthalmopathy. That work adds: Diagnosis rested on symptoms, serum thyroxine and TRAb, thyroid ultrasound, and orbital computed tomography.

This TCR derives from a woman in her forties or fifties with Graves disease. The sample consisted of peripheral blood mononuclear cells (PBMCs), taken at new diagnosis, from a patient treated with antithyroid drugs. The rearrangement links TRBV5-1 to TRBJ1-2; a possible D gene is TRBD1 (6 bases). CDR3 in DNA: TGCGCCAGCAGCTTGGTTCAGACAGGAACTAACTATGGCTACACCTTC. Protein sequence: CASSLVQTGTNYGYTF. The complete variable domain, with remaining parts taken from reference TRBV5-1 and TRBJ1-2, reads KAGVTQTPRYLIKTRGQQVTLSCSPISGHRSVSWYQQTPGQGLQFLFEYFSETQRNKGNFPGRFSGRQFSNSRSEMNVSTLELGDSALYLCASSLVQTGTNYGYTFGSGTRLTVV.